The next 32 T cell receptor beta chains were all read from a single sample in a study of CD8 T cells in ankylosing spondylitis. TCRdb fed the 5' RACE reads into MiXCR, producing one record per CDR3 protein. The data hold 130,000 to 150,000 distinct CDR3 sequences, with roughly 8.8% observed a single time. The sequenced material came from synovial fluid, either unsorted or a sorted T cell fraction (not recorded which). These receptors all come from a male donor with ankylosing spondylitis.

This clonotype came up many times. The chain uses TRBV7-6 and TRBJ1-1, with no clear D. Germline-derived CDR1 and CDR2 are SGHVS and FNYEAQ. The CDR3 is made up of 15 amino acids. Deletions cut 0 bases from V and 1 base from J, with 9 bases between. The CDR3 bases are TGTGCCAGCAGCTTAGCGCAAGGGCCGAACACTGAAGCTTTCTTT. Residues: CASSLAQGPNTEAFF.

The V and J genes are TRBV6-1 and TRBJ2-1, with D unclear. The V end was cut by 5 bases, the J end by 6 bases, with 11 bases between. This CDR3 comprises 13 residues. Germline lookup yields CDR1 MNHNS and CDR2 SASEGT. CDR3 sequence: CASSNARINEQFF. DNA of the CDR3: TGTGCCAGCAGTAATGCTAGGATCAATGAGCAGTTCTTC.

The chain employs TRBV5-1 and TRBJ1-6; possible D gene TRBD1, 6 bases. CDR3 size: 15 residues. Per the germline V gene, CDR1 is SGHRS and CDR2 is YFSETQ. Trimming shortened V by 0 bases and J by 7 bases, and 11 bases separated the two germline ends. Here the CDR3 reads CASSLAGAVNSPLHF. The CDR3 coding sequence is TGCGCCAGCAGCTTGGCGGGGGCCGTGAATTCACCCCTCCACTTT.

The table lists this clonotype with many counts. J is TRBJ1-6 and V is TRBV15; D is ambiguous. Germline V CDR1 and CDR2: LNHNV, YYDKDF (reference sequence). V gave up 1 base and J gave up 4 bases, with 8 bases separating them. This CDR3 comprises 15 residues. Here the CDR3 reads CATSRGEGYNSPLHF. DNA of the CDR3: TGTGCCACCAGCAGAGGCGAGGGTTATAATTCACCCCTCCACTTT. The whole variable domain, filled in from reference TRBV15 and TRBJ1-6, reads DAMVIQNPRYQVTQFGKPVTLSCSQTLNHNVMYWYQQKSSQAPKLLFHYYDKDFNNEADTPDNFQSRRPNTSFCFLDIRSPGLGDTAMYLCATSRGEGYNSPLHFGNGTRLTVT.

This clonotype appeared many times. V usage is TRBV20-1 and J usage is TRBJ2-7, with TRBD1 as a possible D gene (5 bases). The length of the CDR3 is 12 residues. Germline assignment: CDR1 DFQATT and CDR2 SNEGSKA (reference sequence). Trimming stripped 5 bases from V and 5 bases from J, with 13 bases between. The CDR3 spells CSAAGNWDEQYF. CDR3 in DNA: TGCAGTGCTGCAGGGAATTGGGACGAGCAGTACTTC.

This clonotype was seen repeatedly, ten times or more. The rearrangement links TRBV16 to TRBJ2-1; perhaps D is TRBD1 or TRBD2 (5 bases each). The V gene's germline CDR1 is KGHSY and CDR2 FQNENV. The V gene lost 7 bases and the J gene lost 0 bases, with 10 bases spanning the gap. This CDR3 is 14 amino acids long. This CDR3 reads CASIPGSSYNEQFF. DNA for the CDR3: TGTGCCAGCATTCCAGGGAGCTCCTACAATGAGCAGTTCTTC. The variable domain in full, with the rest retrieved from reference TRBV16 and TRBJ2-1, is GEEVAQTPKHLVRGEGQKAKLYCAPIKGHSYVFWYQQVLKNEFKFLISFQNENVFDETGMPKERFSAKCLPNSPCSLEIQATKLEDSAVYFCASIPGSSYNEQFFGPGTRLTVL.

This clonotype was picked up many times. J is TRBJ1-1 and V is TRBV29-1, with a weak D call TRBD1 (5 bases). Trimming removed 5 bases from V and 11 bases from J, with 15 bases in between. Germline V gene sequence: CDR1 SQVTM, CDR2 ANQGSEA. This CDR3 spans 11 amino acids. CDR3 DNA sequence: TGCAGCGTTTCGGACCGGGGGTCCGCTTTCTTT. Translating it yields CSVSDRGSAFF.

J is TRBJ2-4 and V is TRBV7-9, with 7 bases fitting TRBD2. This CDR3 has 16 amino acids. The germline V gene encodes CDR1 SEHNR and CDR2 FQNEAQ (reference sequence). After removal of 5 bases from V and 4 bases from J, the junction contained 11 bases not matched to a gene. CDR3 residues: CASSPPGGSSKNIQYF. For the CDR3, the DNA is TGTGCCAGCAGCCCCCCTGGCGGGAGTTCAAAAAACATTCAGTACTTC.

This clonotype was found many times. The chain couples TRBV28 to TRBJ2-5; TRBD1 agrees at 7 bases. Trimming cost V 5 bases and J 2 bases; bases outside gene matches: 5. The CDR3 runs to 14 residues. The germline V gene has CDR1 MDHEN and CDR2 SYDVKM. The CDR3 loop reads CASSRQGPQETQYF. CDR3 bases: TGTGCCAGCAGTAGACAGGGTCCGCAAGAGACCCAGTACTTC.

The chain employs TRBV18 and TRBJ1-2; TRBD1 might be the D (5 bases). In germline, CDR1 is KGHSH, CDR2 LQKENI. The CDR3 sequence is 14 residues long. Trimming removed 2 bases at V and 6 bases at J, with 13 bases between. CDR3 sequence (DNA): TGTGCCAGCTCACCAGTCAGGGATTCAGATGGCTACACCTTC. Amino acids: CASSPVRDSDGYTF.

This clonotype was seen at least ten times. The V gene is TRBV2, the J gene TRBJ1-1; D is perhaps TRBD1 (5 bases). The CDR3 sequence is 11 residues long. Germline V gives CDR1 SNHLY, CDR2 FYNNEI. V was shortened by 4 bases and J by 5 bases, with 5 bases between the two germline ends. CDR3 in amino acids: CASSGGTEAFF. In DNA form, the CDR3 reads TGTGCCAGCAGTGGGGGGACTGAAGCTTTCTTT.

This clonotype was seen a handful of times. The CDR3 region is CSARDRTGRAEAFF. DNA of the CDR3: TGCAGTGCTAGAGACCGGACAGGGCGGGCTGAAGCTTTCTTT. The chain joins TRBV20-1 to TRBJ1-1; 8 bases are shared with TRBD1. Trimming cost V 0 bases and J 6 bases; bases outside gene matches: 6. The CDR3 extends over 14 amino acids. Germline V gives CDR1 DFQATT, CDR2 SNEGSKA (reference sequence).

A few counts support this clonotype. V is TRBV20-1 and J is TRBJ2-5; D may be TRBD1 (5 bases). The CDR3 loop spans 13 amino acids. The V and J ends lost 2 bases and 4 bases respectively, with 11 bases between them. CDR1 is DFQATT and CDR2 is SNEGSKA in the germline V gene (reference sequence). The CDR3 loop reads CSARKTGPETQYF. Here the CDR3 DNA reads TGCAGTGCTAGAAAAACAGGCCCAGAGACCCAGTACTTC.

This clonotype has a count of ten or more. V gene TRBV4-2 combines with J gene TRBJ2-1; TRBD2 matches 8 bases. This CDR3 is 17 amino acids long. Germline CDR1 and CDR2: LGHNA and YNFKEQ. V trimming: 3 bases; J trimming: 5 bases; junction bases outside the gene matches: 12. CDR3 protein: CASSHLLATSGHNEQFF. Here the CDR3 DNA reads TGTGCCAGCAGCCACCTCCTAGCAACTAGCGGCCACAATGAGCAGTTCTTC.

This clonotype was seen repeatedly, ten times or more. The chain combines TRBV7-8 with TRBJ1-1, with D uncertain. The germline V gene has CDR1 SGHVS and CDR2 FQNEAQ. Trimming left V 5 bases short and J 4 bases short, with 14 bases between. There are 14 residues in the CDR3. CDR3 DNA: TGTGCCAGCAGCGGCGGGCAGGCGGGCACTGAAGCTTTCTTT. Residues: CASSGGQAGTEAFF.

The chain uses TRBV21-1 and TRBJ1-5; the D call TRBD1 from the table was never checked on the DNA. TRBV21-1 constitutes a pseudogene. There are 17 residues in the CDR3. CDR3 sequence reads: CASSPAGAPGGCQPQHF. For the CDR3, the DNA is TGTGCCAGCAGCCCTGCTGGGGCCCCGGGGGGGTGCCAGCCCCAGCATTTT.

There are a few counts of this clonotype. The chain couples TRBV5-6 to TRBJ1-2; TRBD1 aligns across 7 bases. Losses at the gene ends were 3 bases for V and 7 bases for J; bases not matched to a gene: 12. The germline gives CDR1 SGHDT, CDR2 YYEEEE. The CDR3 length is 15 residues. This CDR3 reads CASSSPQGGRFGYTF. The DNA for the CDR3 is TGTGCCAGCAGCTCCCCCCAGGGGGGTAGGTTTGGCTACACCTTC. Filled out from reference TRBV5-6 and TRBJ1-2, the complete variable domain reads DAGVTQSPTHLIKTRGQQVTLRCSPKSGHDTVSWYQQALGQGPQFIFQYYEEEERQRGNFPDRFSGHQFPNYSSELNVNALLLGDSALYLCASSSPQGGRFGYTFGSGTRLTVV.

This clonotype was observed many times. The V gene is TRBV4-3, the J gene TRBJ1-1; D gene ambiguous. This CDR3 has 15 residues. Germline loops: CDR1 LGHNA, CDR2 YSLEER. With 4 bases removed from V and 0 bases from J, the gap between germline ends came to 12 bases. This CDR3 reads CASSPDSRMNTEAFF. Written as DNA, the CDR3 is TGCGCCAGCAGCCCGGACTCTCGCATGAACACTGAAGCTTTCTTT.

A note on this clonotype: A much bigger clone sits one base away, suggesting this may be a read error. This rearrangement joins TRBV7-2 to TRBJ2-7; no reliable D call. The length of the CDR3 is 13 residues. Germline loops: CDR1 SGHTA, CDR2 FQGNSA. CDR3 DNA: TGTGCCAGCAGCTTAGTAGGGATGGGCGAGAAGTACTTC. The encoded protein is CASSLVGMGEKYF.

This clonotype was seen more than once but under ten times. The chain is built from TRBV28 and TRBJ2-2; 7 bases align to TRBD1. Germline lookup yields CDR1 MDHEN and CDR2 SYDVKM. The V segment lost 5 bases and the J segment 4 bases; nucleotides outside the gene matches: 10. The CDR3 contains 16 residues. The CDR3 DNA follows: TGTGCCAGCAGTCTTGTGACAGGGCAGGGCACCGGGGAGCTGTTTTTT. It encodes CASSLVTGQGTGELFF.

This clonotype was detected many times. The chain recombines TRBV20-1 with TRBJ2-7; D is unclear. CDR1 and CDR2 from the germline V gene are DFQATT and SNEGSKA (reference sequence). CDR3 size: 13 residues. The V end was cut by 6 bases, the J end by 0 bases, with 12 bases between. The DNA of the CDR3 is TGCAGTGCAAAGGTGCCGAGCTCCTACGAGCAGTACTTC. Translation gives CSAKVPSSYEQYF.

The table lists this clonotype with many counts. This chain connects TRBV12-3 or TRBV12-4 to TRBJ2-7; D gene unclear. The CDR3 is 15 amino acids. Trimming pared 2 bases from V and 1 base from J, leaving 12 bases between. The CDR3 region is CASSLKIGESYEQYF. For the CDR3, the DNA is TGTGCCAGCAGTTTAAAAATAGGAGAATCCTACGAGCAGTACTTC.

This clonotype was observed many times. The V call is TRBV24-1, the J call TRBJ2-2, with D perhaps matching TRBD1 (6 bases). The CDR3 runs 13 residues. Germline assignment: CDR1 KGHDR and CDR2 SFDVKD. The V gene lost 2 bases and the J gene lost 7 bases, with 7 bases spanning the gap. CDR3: CATSDWGHGELFF. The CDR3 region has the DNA TGTGCCACCAGTGATTGGGGACACGGGGAGCTGTTTTTT.

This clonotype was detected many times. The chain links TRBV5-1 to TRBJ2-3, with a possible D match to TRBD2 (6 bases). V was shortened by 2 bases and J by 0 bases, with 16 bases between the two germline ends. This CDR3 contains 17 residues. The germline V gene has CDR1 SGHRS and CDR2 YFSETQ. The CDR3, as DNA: TGCGCCAGCAGCTTAGCAGGCGGCGGGGAAAGCACAGATACGCAGTATTTT. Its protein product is CASSLAGGGESTDTQYF. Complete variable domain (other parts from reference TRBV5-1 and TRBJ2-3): KAGVTQTPRYLIKTRGQQVTLSCSPISGHRSVSWYQQTPGQGLQFLFEYFSETQRNKGNFPGRFSGRQFSNSRSEMNVSTLELGDSALYLCASSLAGGGESTDTQYFGPGTRLTVL.

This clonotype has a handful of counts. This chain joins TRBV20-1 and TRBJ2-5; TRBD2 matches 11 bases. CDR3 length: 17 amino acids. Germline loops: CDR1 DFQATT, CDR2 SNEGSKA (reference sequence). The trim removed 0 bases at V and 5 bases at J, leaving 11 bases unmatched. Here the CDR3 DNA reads TGCAGTGCTAGAGATCGGGTTAGCGGGGGGGCCCGGGAGACCCAGTACTTC. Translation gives CSARDRVSGGARETQYF.

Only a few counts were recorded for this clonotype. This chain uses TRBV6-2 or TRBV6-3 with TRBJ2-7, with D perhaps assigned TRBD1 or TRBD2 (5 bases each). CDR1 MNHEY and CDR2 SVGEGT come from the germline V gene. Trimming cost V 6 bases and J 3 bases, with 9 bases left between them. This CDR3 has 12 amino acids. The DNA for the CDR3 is TGTGCCAGCAGCTGGGACGGCTACGAGCAGTACTTC. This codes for CASSWDGYEQYF.

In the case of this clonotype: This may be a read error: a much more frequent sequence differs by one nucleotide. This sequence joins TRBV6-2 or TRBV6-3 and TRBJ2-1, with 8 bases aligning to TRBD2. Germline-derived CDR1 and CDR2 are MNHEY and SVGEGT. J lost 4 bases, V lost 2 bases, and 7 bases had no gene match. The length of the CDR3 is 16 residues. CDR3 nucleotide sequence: TGTGCCAGCAGTTACCTTGGACTAGCTAGATACAATGAGCAGTTCTTC. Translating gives CASSYLGLARYNEQFF.

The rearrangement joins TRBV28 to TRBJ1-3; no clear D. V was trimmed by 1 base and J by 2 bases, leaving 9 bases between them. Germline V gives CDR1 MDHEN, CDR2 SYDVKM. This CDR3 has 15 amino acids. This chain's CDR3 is CASSLYQATGNTIYF. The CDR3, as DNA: TGTGCCAGCAGTTTATACCAGGCGACTGGAAACACCATATATTTT.

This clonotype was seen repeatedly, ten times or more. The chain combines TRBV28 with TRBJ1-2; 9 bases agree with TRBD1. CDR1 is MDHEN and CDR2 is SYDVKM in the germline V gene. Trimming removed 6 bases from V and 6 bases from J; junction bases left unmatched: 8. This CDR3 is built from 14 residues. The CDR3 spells CASRQRTGGNGYTF. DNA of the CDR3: TGTGCCAGCAGACAAAGAACAGGGGGCAATGGCTACACCTTC.

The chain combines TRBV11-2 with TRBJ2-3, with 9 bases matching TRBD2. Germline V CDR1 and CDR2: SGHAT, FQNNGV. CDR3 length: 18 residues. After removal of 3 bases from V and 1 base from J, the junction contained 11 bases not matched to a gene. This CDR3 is CASSFGGGGYVGTDTQYF. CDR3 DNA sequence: TGTGCCAGCAGCTTCGGCGGGGGGGGGTACGTGGGCACAGATACGCAGTATTTT.

The CDR3 here is CASSLLGRGRNEQFF. CDR3 nucleotides: TGTGCCAGCAGCTTATTAGGGCGGGGCCGGAATGAGCAGTTCTTC. V is TRBV7-2 and J is TRBJ2-1, with D possibly matching TRBD2 (6 bases). The CDR3 length is 15 residues. The germline CDR1 and CDR2 sequences are SGHTA and FQGNSA. V lost 2 bases to trimming and J lost 7 bases, with 15 bases between them.

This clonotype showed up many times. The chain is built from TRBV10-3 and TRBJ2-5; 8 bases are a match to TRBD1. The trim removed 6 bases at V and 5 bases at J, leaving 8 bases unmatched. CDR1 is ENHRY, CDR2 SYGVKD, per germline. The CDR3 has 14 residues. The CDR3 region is CAIRKETGEETQYF. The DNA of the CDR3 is TGTGCCATCAGGAAAGAGACAGGGGAGGAGACCCAGTACTTC.